The clone carrying this T cell receptor (beta chain) was observed at least ten times. This sample was taken from a study of early T cells in non-severe SARS-CoV-2 infection. Study context: Unsorted whole blood bulk RNA was sequenced, with unpaired chains.

This CDR3 is built from 15 residues. From germline, CDR1 is MNHEY and CDR2 SVGAGI. V was clipped by 6 bases and J by 1 base; unmatched bases: 8. Individually, cDNA molecules had unique molecular identifiers attached to them. One entry per CDR3 protein results from TCRdb running MiXCR on the 5' RACE reads. The table lists about 29,000 distinct CDR3 sequences, roughly 5% of them singletons. This chain links TRBV6-5 with TRBJ2-7; the match to TRBD1 covers 8 bases. Sequencing was carried out using whole blood. The receptor was isolated from an adult who was a healthcare worker with PCR-confirmed SARS-CoV-2 infection or an uninfected control (not recorded which). CDR3 nucleotides: TGTGCCAGCAGGCCTCCAGGGGGCAGGTCCTACGAGCAGTACTTC. This sequence encodes CASRPPGGRSYEQYF.